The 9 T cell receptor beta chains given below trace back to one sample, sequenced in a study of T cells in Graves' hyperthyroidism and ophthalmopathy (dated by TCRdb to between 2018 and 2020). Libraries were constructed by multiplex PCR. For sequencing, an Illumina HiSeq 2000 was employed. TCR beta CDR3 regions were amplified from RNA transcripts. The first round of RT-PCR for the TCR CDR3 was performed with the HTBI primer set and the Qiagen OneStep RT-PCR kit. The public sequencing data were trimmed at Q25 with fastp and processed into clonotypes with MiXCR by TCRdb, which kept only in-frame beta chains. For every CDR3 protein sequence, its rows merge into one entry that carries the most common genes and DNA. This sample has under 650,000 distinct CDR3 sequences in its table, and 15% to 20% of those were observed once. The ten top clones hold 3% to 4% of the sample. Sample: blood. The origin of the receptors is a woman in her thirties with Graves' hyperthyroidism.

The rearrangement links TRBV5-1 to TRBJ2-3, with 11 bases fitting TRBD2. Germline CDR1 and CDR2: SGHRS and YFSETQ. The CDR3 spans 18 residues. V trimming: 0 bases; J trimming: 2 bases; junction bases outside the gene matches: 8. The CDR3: CASSLAAGLAETTDTQYF. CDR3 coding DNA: TGCGCCAGCAGCTTGGCGGCGGGACTAGCGGAAACCACAGATACGCAGTATTTT.

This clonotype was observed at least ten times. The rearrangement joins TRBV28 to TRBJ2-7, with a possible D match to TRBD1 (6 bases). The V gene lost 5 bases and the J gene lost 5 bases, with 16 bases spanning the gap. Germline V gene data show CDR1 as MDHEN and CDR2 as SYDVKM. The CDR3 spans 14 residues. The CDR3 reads CASSPNRVVNEQYF. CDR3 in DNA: TGTGCCAGCAGTCCAAACAGGGTAGTCAACGAGCAGTACTTC.

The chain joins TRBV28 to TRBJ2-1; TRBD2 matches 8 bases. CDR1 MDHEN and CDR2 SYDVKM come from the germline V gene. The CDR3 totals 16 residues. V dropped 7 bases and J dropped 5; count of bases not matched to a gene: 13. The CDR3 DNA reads TGTGCCAGCAAGGTGGGCGGGACTAGTCAAAACAATGAGCAGTTCTTC. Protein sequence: CASKVGGTSQNNEQFF.

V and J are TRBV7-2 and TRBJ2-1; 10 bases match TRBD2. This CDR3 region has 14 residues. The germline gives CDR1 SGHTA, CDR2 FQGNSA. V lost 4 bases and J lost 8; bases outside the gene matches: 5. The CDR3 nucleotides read TGTGCCAGCAGCTATTCTAGCGGGAGTGATGAGCAGTTCTTC. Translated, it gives CASSYSSGSDEQFF.

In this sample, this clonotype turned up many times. Here the CDR3 reads CASSERQGGEQYF. The CDR3 coding sequence is TGTGCCAGCAGTGAGAGGCAGGGGGGGGAGCAGTACTTC. The chain employs TRBV27 and TRBJ2-7, with D perhaps assigned TRBD1 or TRBD2 (7 bases each). V lost 5 bases, J lost 7 bases, and 15 bases lay in between. Germline lookup yields CDR1 MNHEY and CDR2 SMNVEV (reference sequence). The CDR3 contains 13 residues.

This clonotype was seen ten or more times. The CDR3 spells CASSLRNGFSYEQYF. The CDR3 DNA is TGTGCCAGCAGTTTACGAAACGGGTTCTCATACGAGCAGTACTTC. The rearrangement joins TRBV27 to TRBJ2-7; D uncertain. Trimming shortened V by 2 bases and J by 4 bases, and 15 bases separated the two germline ends. This CDR3 contains 15 residues. Germline CDR1 MNHEY, CDR2 SMNVEV (reference sequence).

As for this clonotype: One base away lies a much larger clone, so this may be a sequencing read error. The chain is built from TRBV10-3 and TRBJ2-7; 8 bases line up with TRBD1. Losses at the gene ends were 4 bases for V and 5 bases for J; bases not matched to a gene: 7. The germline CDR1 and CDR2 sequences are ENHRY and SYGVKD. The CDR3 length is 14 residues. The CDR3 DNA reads TGTGCCATCAGTGTTAGGACAGGGCTCCACGAGCAGTACTTC. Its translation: CAISVRTGLHEQYF.

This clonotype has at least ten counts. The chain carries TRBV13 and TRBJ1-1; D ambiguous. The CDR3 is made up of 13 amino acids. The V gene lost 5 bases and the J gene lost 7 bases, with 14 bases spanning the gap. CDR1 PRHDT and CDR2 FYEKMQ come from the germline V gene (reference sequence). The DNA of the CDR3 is TGTGCCAGCAGCCGTTACCAAGGCGGTGAAGCTTTCTTT. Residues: CASSRYQGGEAFF.

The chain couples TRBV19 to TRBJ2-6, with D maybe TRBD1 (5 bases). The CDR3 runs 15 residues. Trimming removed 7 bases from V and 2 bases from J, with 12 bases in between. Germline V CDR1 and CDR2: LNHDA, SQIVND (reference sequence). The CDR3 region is CASMVGATGANVLTF. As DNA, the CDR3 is TGTGCCAGTATGGTAGGGGCGACTGGGGCCAACGTCCTGACTTTC.